This T cell receptor (beta chain) was sequenced during a study of blood T cell repertoires in COVID-19 (dated by TCRdb to the early 2020s). Broadly, across the study: Samples covering the acute and convalescent phases of COVID-19 were provided by collaborators in the United States, Italy and Spain. A freely available public database, intended as a resource for researchers studying the immune response to SARS-CoV-2, is where the repertoires were released. The prospective study material was composed of cDNA or gDNA derived from T cells, B-cell-depleted T cells, or PBMCs. Where available, HLA class I and class II types were taken from metadata supplied by the sample provider and were not determined by assay-based typing. Samples were obtained from the ongoing ImmuneRACE study (first 160 participants) and from about 1,300 subjects provided by 6 global collaborators. Sample metadata almost always included a de-identified subject ID, COVID-19 status, age in years and sex. The dataset comprised deeply sampled blood TCRbeta repertoires from subjects exposed to, actively infected with, or recovered from COVID-19. Study-wide conclusions, independent of this receptor: Clinical and demographic metadata were provided uncurated, with the amount varying by source and participant.

Each collaborating institution followed its own protocols to collect whole blood in K2EDTA tubes. For TCRbeta analysis, collaborators shipped samples in one of three forms: frozen whole blood, isolated PBMCs, or DNA extracted from either of those sample types. Remarks on this clone: Its antigen is still unknown. Base qualities are missing; no much larger clone stands one base away.

As encoded in the germline V gene (reference sequence), CDR1 is LNHDA while CDR2 is SQIVND. The CDR3, from cysteine to phenylalanine, totals 19 residues. The retained sequence is limited to the CDR3, 57 bases, with the frame set at the first base. V is pruned by 5 bases and J by 5 bases, leaving 13 bases of the junction without a gene match. The immunoSEQ Assay, a bias-controlled multiplex PCR, was used to amplify TCRbeta CDR3 regions from genomic DNA. As for the authors' bioinformatics: Nucleated cell counts per sample were estimated from amplification of reference gene primers within the assay. To quantify the absolute abundance of each unique TCRbeta CDR3 rearrangement, sequence reads were collapsed and filtered. For each sample, productive Simpson clonality was calculated as the square root of Simpson's diversity index over productive rearrangements. The table comes from immuneACCESS by way of TCRdb, which keeps in-frame sequences with V and J called. Part of the clones is missing from these tables; in studies checked, under half for an unresolved V gene and the rest for unknown reasons. The D gene and trimming were derived from the DNA, and the V and J assignments and clone size from that table. The sample table holds about 310,000 clones, of which around nine tenths were seen once. 1% of the sample is in the top ten clones.

The chain links TRBV19 with TRBJ2-1, with 15 middle bases fitting TRBD2. This sequence originates from a man aged 50 to 60 with active or convalescent COVID-19. The sequenced sample consisted of peripheral blood. The CDR3 amino acid sequence is: CASSPRTSGRAPRDNEQFF. The DNA reads as follows: TGTGCCAGTAGTCCCCGGACTAGCGGGAGGGCCCCCAGGGACAATGAGCAGTTCTTC.